Following are 2 T cell receptor beta chains from one sample sequenced in a study of blood T cell repertoires in COVID-19 (dated by TCRdb to 2020 to 2022). The receptor library was made with the immunoSEQ multiplex PCR assay. Held by TCRdb, this immuneACCESS table contains in-frame sequences only and omits some clones. Under half of the omission traces to an unresolved V gene where checked; the cause of the rest is unknown. The table for this sample lists roughly 410,000 clones; over 75% of them were counted only once. The ten largest clonotypes hold roughly 1.6% of the sample. The sample comprised peripheral blood. These receptors originate from a woman aged 40 to 50 with COVID-19, enrolled during active disease.

This chain uses TRBV7-9 with TRBJ2-1; 10 bases match TRBD2. The CDR3 loop spans 15 amino acids. The germline gives CDR1 SEHNR, CDR2 FQNEAQ (reference sequence). Unmatched junction bases numbered 5, after V lost 5 bases and J lost 4 bases. CDR3 amino acids: CASSASGRAYNEQFF. The CDR3 region has the DNA TGTGCCAGCAGCGCGAGCGGGAGGGCATACAATGAGCAGTTCTTC.

This sequence joins TRBV10-3 and TRBJ2-3; 7 bases are a match to TRBD2. Germline CDR1 reads ENHRY; CDR2 reads SYGVKD. The CDR3 sequence is 15 residues long. V shed 8 bases and J 1 base; nucleotides not matched to a gene: 9. The CDR3 sequence is CAIGGDGGRTDTQYF. The CDR3 nucleotides are TGTGCCATCGGGGGGGATGGCGGGCGCACAGATACGCAGTATTTT.